Here is one T cell receptor (beta chain) with its context. The CDR3 totals 15 residues. From germline, CDR1 is MNHEY and CDR2 SVGAGI. The ends were cut back, 6 bases at V and 6 bases at J, with 19 bases in the middle. This entry belongs to a study of blood T cell repertoires in COVID-19. Study-level background: Samples came from the United States, Italy and Spain, spanning acute and convalescent COVID-19.

In the source study's methods: Estimation of nucleated cell counts was performed using reference gene primer amplification. Assay: immunoSEQ multiplex PCR; the TCRdb copy retains only in-frame clones and omits some. The DNA gave D and trimming, while V, J and clone size come from that table. Of 150,000 to 200,000 clones in the sample, around four fifths were seen once. Sequences were obtained from peripheral blood. V gene TRBV6-5 combines with J gene TRBJ2-3; D is possibly TRBD1 (5 bases). This TCR derives from a woman aged 80 or older with acute or convalescent COVID-19. The CDR3 DNA sequence: TGTGCCAGCAGGGACATGGGGCTTGGTAAGGATACGCAGTATTTT. Its protein is CASRDMGLGKDTQYF.